This T cell receptor (beta chain) was captured in a study of blood T cell repertoires in COVID-19. Trimming stripped 7 bases from V and 7 bases from J, with 20 bases between. The CDR3 sequence is 14 residues long. CDR1 is SQVTM and CDR2 is ANQGSEA in the germline V gene. The table came from immunoSEQ multiplex PCR; TCRdb's copy has only in-frame clones and leaves some out. The table has about 28,000 clones, roughly 87% seen once; the top ten hold 5% to 6%. Sequencing was carried out using peripheral blood. This TCR derives from a man in his sixties with active COVID-19. The chain uses TRBV29-1 and TRBJ1-3, with D hard to call. The CDR3 reads CSAPSTDKPNTIYF. The CDR3 DNA follows: TGCAGCGCCCCTTCTACCGACAAGCCCAACACCATATATTTT.